Following are 23 T cell receptor beta chains from one sample sequenced in a study of blood T cells in healthy people across ages. Next came a second PCR, run for about 6 to 11 cycles, which used a sample-barcoded 5' primer along with a J-beta primer mix. TCRdb processed the 5' RACE reads anew with MiXCR; each CDR3 protein has one entry. The sample has roughly 1,500,000 distinct CDR3 sequences, roughly 40% seen once. Source material: blood. These receptors were collected from a woman between 18 and 29 years old in good health.

This clonotype was counted only a few times. The V and J genes are TRBV27 and TRBJ1-2; 8 nucleotides match TRBD1. The V gene's germline CDR1 is MNHEY and CDR2 SMNVEV (reference sequence). The CDR3 spans 15 residues. The V and J ends lost 3 bases and 3 bases, in that order; junction bases with no gene match: 6. The CDR3 region has the DNA TGTGCCAGCAGTTTTTTGACAGGGGAGGACTATGGCTACACCTTC. Amino acids: CASSFLTGEDYGYTF.

This chain connects TRBV12-3 or TRBV12-4 to TRBJ2-3, with D possibly matching TRBD2 (5 bases). The CDR3 consists of 15 residues. V was cut by 4 bases and J by 0 bases, with 11 bases left in between. CDR3 nucleotide sequence: TGTGCCAGCAGTTCCCTAGCCCCTAGCACAGATACGCAGTATTTT. Translation gives CASSSLAPSTDTQYF.

The rearrangement uses TRBV6-4 and TRBJ1-1, with D hard to call. V lost 0 bases to trimming and J lost 0 bases, with 17 bases between them. Germline V gene data show CDR1 as MRHNA and CDR2 as SNTAGT. This CDR3 is 18 amino acids long. For the CDR3, the DNA is TGTGCCAGCAGTGACTCCCTCGAGGGAGCTAAGATGAACACTGAAGCTTTCTTT. It is translated as CASSDSLEGAKMNTEAFF.

This chain connects TRBV12-3 or TRBV12-4 to TRBJ2-5, with D possibly being TRBD2 (6 bases). The CDR3 runs 14 residues. Trimming took 3 bases from V and 2 from J, leaving 10 bases between them. The CDR3 nucleotides are TGTGCCAGCAGTTTCCAGCGGGTACAAGAGACCCAGTACTTC. The encoded protein is CASSFQRVQETQYF.

The rearrangement uses TRBV5-1 and TRBJ1-4, with D hard to call. Germline values: CDR1 SGHRS, CDR2 YFSETQ. CDR3 length equals 16 residues. Trimming stripped 1 base from V and 5 bases from J, with 15 bases between. The CDR3 spells CASSLSRALRNEKLFF. The DNA of the CDR3 is TGCGCCAGCAGCTTGTCCCGGGCCTTAAGGAATGAAAAACTGTTTTTT.

This chain links TRBV25-1 with TRBJ1-6; unclear D gene. Germline values: CDR1 MGHDK, CDR2 SYGVNS. This CDR3 has 14 amino acids. V was cut by 4 bases and J by 9 bases, with 13 bases left in between. The CDR3 reads CASSGVFGSSPLHF. The CDR3 DNA reads TGTGCCAGCAGTGGGGTCTTCGGGAGTTCACCCCTCCACTTT.

The gene calls are TRBV9 and TRBJ1-1; weak D call: TRBD1 (6 bases). V was clipped by 4 bases and J by 3 bases, with 16 bases between them. Germline lookup yields CDR1 SGDLS and CDR2 YYNGEE. CDR3 size: 15 residues. The CDR3 region is CASSTGTGFDTEAFF. In DNA form, the CDR3 reads TGTGCCAGCAGCACAGGAACAGGGTTTGACACTGAAGCTTTCTTT.

This clonotype was counted a single time. This chain uses TRBV30 with TRBJ2-4; 9 nucleotides align to TRBD1. The DNA end is a closer match to TRBJ2-7, so the J assignment may be wrong. CDR1 and CDR2 from the germline V gene are GTSNPN and SVGIG (reference sequence). CDR3 size: 14 residues. In DNA, the CDR3 is TGTGCCTGGAGAACGGGAACAGGGGGCGACGAGCAGTACTTC. Translated: CAWRTGTGGDEQYF.

The chain joins TRBV6-2 or TRBV6-3 to TRBJ2-7; 11 bases are a match to TRBD2. The germline CDR1 and CDR2 sequences are MNHEY and SVGEGT. The CDR3 runs to 16 residues. V gave up 7 bases and J gave up 3 bases; unmatched junction bases: 11. CDR3 sequence: CASNLRTSGGYYEQYF. The CDR3 nucleotides read TGTGCCAGCAACTTACGAACTAGCGGGGGCTACTACGAGCAGTACTTC.

This chain connects TRBV7-8 to TRBJ1-1, with D possibly TRBD1 on 6 matching bases. The CDR3 is 16 amino acids. The germline V and J ends were trimmed by 1 base and 1 base, with 13 bases remaining between them. CDR1 and CDR2 (germline): SGHVS, FQNEAQ. The CDR3 here is CASSLGGRVGNTEAFF. The CDR3 DNA sequence: TGTGCCAGCAGCTTAGGGGGGCGGGTAGGGAACACTGAAGCTTTCTTT.

The genes are TRBV20-1 and TRBJ1-6; a possible D gene is TRBD1 (6 bases). Germline CDR1 DFQATT, CDR2 SNEGSKA (reference sequence). Trimming cost V 5 bases and J 3 bases, with 14 bases left between them. This CDR3 comprises 15 residues. CDR3 in amino acids: CSAYRVFRYNSPLHF. CDR3 in DNA: TGCAGTGCTTACAGGGTATTTCGCTATAATTCACCCCTCCACTTT.

The chain combines TRBV28 with TRBJ1-1; D call uncertain. Germline lookup yields CDR1 MDHEN and CDR2 SYDVKM. This CDR3 is 12 amino acids long. V was shortened by 5 bases and J by 1 base, with 5 bases between the two germline ends. The chain's CDR3 is CASSGRNTEAFF. CDR3 nucleotides: TGTGCCAGCAGTGGGCGGAACACTGAAGCTTTCTTT.

The chain uses TRBV29-1 and TRBJ2-2; 7 bases are shared with TRBD1. This CDR3 spans 16 amino acids. CDR1 is SQVTM, CDR2 ANQGSEA, per germline. Trimming removed 0 bases from V and 0 bases from J; junction bases left unmatched: 4. In DNA form, the CDR3 reads TGCAGCGTTGAAGATCGGGGACAGACGAACACCGGGGAGCTGTTTTTT. Its translation: CSVEDRGQTNTGELFF.

V gene TRBV6-5 combines with J gene TRBJ1-2; no definite D call. Germline lookup yields CDR1 MNHEY and CDR2 SVGAGI. The CDR3 extends over 14 amino acids. V shed 3 bases and J shed 7 bases, with 15 bases lying between them. The CDR3: CASSYYEGRGGYTF. The CDR3, as DNA: TGTGCCAGCAGTTATTATGAGGGCCGAGGTGGCTACACCTTC.

The J gene is TRBJ1-1, the V gene TRBV5-1; D is uncertain. Germline V gives CDR1 SGHRS, CDR2 YFSETQ. The V and J ends lost 4 bases and 1 base respectively, with 8 bases between them. The CDR3 has 13 amino acids. Here the CDR3 reads CASSVKANTEAFF. In DNA, the CDR3 is TGCGCCAGCAGCGTGAAGGCGAACACTGAAGCTTTCTTT.

This chain joins TRBV20-1 and TRBJ2-2; 14 positions match TRBD2. The V and J ends lost 5 bases and 2 bases, in that order; junction bases with no gene match: 1. This CDR3 is built from 15 residues. Germline V gene sequence: CDR1 DFQATT, CDR2 SNEGSKA (reference sequence). The CDR3 sequence: CSAGLAGGNTGELFF. CDR3 coding DNA: TGCAGTGCTGGACTAGCGGGAGGCAACACCGGGGAGCTGTTTTTT.

The rearrangement joins TRBV6-5 to TRBJ2-6, with D unclear. V lost 6 bases and J lost 4, with 13 bases in between. The CDR3 runs to 15 residues. Germline V gene sequence: CDR1 MNHEY, CDR2 SVGAGI. Here the CDR3 DNA reads TGTGCCAGCAGGAGGTCGGCACCCGGGGCCAACGTCCTGACTTTC. Protein product: CASRRSAPGANVLTF.

The CDR3 bases are TGTGCCACCACCAAGGGATCAGGGACTACCTACGAGCAGTACTTC. It encodes CATTKGSGTTYEQYF. The chain couples TRBV15 to TRBJ2-4; 7 bases agree with TRBD2. The DNA end is a closer match to TRBJ2-7, so the J assignment may be wrong. Germline values: CDR1 LNHNV, CDR2 YYDKDF (reference sequence). The length of the CDR3 is 15 residues.

This clonotype was seen repeatedly, ten times or more. V gene TRBV3-1 combines with J gene TRBJ2-7, with 7 bases matching TRBD1. The ends lost 5 bases at V and 0 bases at J; junction bases unmatched: 1. The CDR3 consists of 13 residues. Per the germline V gene, CDR1 is LGHDT and CDR2 is YNNKEL (reference sequence). This CDR3 reads CASSGDSSYEQYF. CDR3 coding DNA: TGTGCCAGCAGCGGGGACAGCTCCTACGAGCAGTACTTC.

The V gene is TRBV3-1, the J gene TRBJ1-4, with 8 bases aligning to TRBD1. The V and J ends lost 4 bases and 7 bases, in that order; junction bases with no gene match: 8. The CDR3 is 15 amino acids. CDR1 LGHDT and CDR2 YNNKEL come from the germline V gene (reference sequence). CDR3: CASSLRGQGGEKLFF. In DNA, the CDR3 is TGTGCCAGCAGCCTAAGAGGACAGGGAGGTGAAAAACTGTTTTTT.

The genes are TRBV10-3 and TRBJ2-1; 11 bases map to TRBD1. CDR3 length: 14 residues. The V and J ends lost 11 bases and 3 bases, in that order; junction bases with no gene match: 6. Germline V gene lookup returns CDR1 ENHRY and CDR2 SYGVKD. CDR3 residues: CAVIGTGGYNEQFF. The CDR3 nucleotides are TGTGCCGTCATAGGGACAGGGGGCTACAATGAGCAGTTCTTC.

The chain carries TRBV5-5 and TRBJ1-2; D ambiguous. Germline lookup yields CDR1 SGHKS and CDR2 YYEKEE (reference sequence). The CDR3 sequence is 13 residues long. V was shortened by 4 bases and J by 8 bases, with 15 bases between the two germline ends. The CDR3: CASSRGPVSGYTF. The CDR3 nucleotides read TGTGCCAGCAGCCGCGGACCGGTCTCCGGCTACACCTTC.

The rearrangement uses TRBV3-1 and TRBJ2-7; 9 bases agree with TRBD2. The CDR3 spans 16 residues. The J segment lost 2 bases and the V segment lost 1 base, leaving 6 bases of the junction unmatched. Germline V gene lookup returns CDR1 LGHDT and CDR2 YNNKEL (reference sequence). CDR3 in DNA: TGTGCCAGCAGCCAAGTGTCTAGCGGGATCCCCTACGAGCAGTACTTC. It translates to CASSQVSSGIPYEQYF.